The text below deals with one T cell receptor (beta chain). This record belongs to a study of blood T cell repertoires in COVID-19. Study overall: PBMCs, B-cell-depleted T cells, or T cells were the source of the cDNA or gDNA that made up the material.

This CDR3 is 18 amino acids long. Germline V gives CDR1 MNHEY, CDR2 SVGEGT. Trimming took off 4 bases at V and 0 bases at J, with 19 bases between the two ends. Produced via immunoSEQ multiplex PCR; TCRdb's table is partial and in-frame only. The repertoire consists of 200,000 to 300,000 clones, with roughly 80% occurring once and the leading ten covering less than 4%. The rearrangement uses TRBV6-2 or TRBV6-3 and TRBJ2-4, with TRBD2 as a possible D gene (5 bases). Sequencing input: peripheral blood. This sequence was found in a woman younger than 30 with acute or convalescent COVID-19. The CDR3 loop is CASSLRTHGDLAKNIQYF. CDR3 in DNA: TGTGCCAGCAGTTTAAGGACTCATGGAGACCTAGCCAAAAACATTCAGTACTTC.